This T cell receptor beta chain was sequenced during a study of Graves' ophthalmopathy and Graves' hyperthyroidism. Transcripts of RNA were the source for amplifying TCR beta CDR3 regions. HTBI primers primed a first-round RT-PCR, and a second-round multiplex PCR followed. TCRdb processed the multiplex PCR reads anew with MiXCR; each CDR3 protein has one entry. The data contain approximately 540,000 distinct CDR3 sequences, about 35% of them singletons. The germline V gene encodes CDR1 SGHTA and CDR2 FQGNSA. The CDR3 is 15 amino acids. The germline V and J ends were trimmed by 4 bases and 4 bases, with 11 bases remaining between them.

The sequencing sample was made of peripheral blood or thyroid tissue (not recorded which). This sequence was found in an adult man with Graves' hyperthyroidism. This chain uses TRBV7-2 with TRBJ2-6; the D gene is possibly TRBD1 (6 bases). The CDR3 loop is CASSSPGTGANVLTF. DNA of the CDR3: TGTGCCAGCAGCTCGCCCGGGACAGGGGCCAACGTCCTGACTTTC.